What follows are 16 T cell receptor beta chains derived from one specimen sequenced in a study of blood T cell repertoires in COVID-19. Method: immunoSEQ multiplex PCR; TCRdb's copy keeps in-frame clones and lacks some. The sample consists of 70,000 or so clones, 75% to 85% of them appearing once. Sequencing input: peripheral blood. These receptors came from a woman aged 60-75 years with acute or convalescent COVID-19.

V usage is TRBV20-1 and J usage is TRBJ2-1, with 8 bases identical to TRBD1. Germline V gene data show CDR1 as DFQATT and CDR2 as SNEGSKA (reference sequence). The CDR3 length is 11 residues. V dropped 4 bases and J dropped 9; count of bases not matched to a gene: 2. The CDR3 sequence is CSATGGGEQFF. As DNA, the CDR3 is TGCAGTGCTACAGGGGGCGGTGAGCAGTTCTTC.

This clone was recorded only once. V usage is TRBV19 and J usage is TRBJ1-2, with TRBD1 matching 9 bases. V was clipped by 10 bases and J by 6 bases; unmatched bases: 9. The CDR3 spans 13 residues. Germline CDR1 LNHDA, CDR2 SQIVND (reference sequence). This CDR3 reads CATRQGQGDGYTF. DNA of the CDR3: TGTGCCACCAGGCAGGGACAGGGTGATGGCTACACCTTC.

This clone was recorded a few times. The chain carries TRBV27 and TRBJ1-4; no clear D. CDR1 and CDR2 from the germline V gene are MNHEY and SMNVEV (reference sequence). This CDR3 is 13 amino acids long. Trimming cost V 0 bases and J 7 bases, with 6 bases left between them. The CDR3 DNA is TGTGCCAGCAGTTTATCGTGGGCTGAAAAACTGTTTTTT. Amino acids: CASSLSWAEKLFF.

This clone was observed a few times. V gene TRBV7-2 combines with J gene TRBJ1-6; 9 positions agree with TRBD1. CDR1 and CDR2 (germline): SGHTA, FQGNSA. CDR3 length: 14 residues. Trimming cost V 7 bases and J 14 bases; bases outside gene matches: 12. This CDR3 reads CASTLGTGTITLHF. CDR3 in DNA: TGTGCCAGCACCTTGGGGACAGGGACTATCACCCTCCACTTT.

This clone was observed a handful of times. The J gene is TRBJ1-4, the V gene TRBV6-4, with no clear D. Germline CDR1 and CDR2: MRHNA and SNTAGT. The CDR3 is 13 residues long. V lost 6 bases, J lost 4 bases, and 9 bases lay in between. The CDR3 is CASSREFNEKLFF. The CDR3 DNA reads as TGTGCCAGCAGCCGGGAGTTTAATGAAAAACTGTTTTTT.

The chain employs TRBV5-1 and TRBJ1-1; 9 nucleotides line up with TRBD1. CDR3 length: 16 residues. After removal of 4 bases from V and 1 base from J, the junction contained 8 bases not matched to a gene. Germline CDR1 reads SGHRS; CDR2 reads YFSETQ. The CDR3 sequence is CASSPAGQGRNTEAFF. The CDR3 DNA is TGCGCCAGCAGCCCGGCAGGACAGGGGAGGAACACTGAAGCTTTCTTT.

The chain joins TRBV2 to TRBJ1-2; D unclear. Per germline, CDR1 SNHLY and CDR2 FYNNEI. The CDR3 is made up of 12 amino acids. V shed 5 bases and J shed 13 bases, with 17 bases lying between them. The CDR3 reads CASSSAGRYFTF. The CDR3 coding sequence is TGTGCCAGCAGTAGCGCGGGAAGGTATTTCACCTTC.

This chain joins TRBV5-1 and TRBJ1-5; D perhaps matches TRBD1 (5 bases). Trimming removed 4 bases from V and 1 base from J, with 21 bases in between. Germline CDR1 is SGHRS and CDR2 is YFSETQ. This CDR3 is 18 amino acids long. The CDR3 sequence: CASSLRPNQGGSNQPQHF. CDR3 DNA sequence: TGCGCCAGCAGCCTTCGACCGAATCAGGGTGGAAGCAATCAGCCCCAGCATTTT.

V gene TRBV3-1 (or the pseudogene TRBV3-2) combines with J gene TRBJ1-3, with a weak D call TRBD1 (6 bases). Germline-derived CDR1 and CDR2 are LGHDT and YNNKEL (reference sequence). Trimming stripped 2 bases from V and 1 base from J, with 6 bases between. CDR3 size: 14 residues. The CDR3 here is CASSQQGSGNTIYF. The CDR3 region has the DNA TGTGCCAGCAGCCAACAGGGGTCTGGAAACACCATATATTTT.

V gene TRBV19 combines with J gene TRBJ2-3; 8 bases map to TRBD1. After removal of 5 bases from V and 1 base from J, the junction contained 5 bases not matched to a gene. CDR3 size: 15 residues. Germline CDR1 LNHDA, CDR2 SQIVND (reference sequence). CDR3 sequence: CASSGTGQRTDTQYF. CDR3 coding DNA: TGTGCCAGTAGTGGGACAGGACAACGCACAGATACGCAGTATTTT.

As regards this clone: The sample contains more than one DNA sequence encoding this CDR3. The V gene is TRBV7-9, the J gene TRBJ1-1; 8 bases are shared with TRBD1. This CDR3 is 14 amino acids long. CDR1 SEHNR and CDR2 FQNEAQ come from the germline V gene (reference sequence). Germline trimming cut 5 bases from V and 1 base from J; bases unmatched to any gene: 3. CDR3: CASSLGQGNTEAFF. CDR3 DNA sequence: TGTGCCAGCAGCCTCGGACAGGGGAACACTGAAGCTTTCTTT.

The chain has TRBV5-6 and TRBJ1-2; no firm D call. Germline V gene sequence: CDR1 SGHDT, CDR2 YYEEEE. The CDR3 contains 15 residues. With 1 base removed from V and 2 bases from J, the gap between germline ends came to 12 bases. The CDR3 protein is CASSLWRNGNYGYTF. CDR3 coding DNA: TGTGCCAGCAGCTTGTGGAGAAACGGGAACTATGGCTACACCTTC.

V gene TRBV7-7 combines with J gene TRBJ2-2; the D gene is possibly TRBD1 (7 bases). V lost 2 bases, J lost 0 bases, and 19 bases lay in between. From germline, CDR1 is SSHAT and CDR2 FNYEAQ (reference sequence). The CDR3 is 19 amino acids. The CDR3 is CASSLWGPRGAANTGELFF. CDR3 bases: TGTGCCAGCAGCTTATGGGGTCCCAGGGGGGCCGCGAACACCGGGGAGCTGTTTTTT. The complete variable domain, with remaining parts taken from reference TRBV7-7 and TRBJ2-2, reads GAGVSQSPRYKVTKRGQDVTLRCDPISSHATLYWYQQALGQGPEFLTYFNYEAQPDKSGLPSDRFSAERPEGSISTLTIQRTEQRDSAMYRCASSLWGPRGAANTGELFFGEGSRLTVL.

A word on this clone: Additional DNA sequences in this sample encode the identical CDR3. V usage is TRBV5-1 and J usage is TRBJ1-1; TRBD1 agrees at 7 bases. The germline V gene has CDR1 SGHRS and CDR2 YFSETQ. The CDR3 runs 14 residues. Unmatched junction bases numbered 4, after V lost 4 bases and J lost 1 base. CDR3 loop: CASSPGTANTEAFF. CDR3 sequence (DNA): TGCGCCAGCAGCCCGGGGACAGCGAACACTGAAGCTTTCTTT.

This rearrangement joins TRBV19 to TRBJ1-6; D is possibly TRBD1 (6 bases). Germline V gene sequence: CDR1 LNHDA, CDR2 SQIVND (reference sequence). The V end was cut by 1 base, the J end by 5 bases, with 6 bases between. The CDR3 has 14 amino acids. CDR3 residues: CASSIGTDNSPLHF. The CDR3 coding sequence is TGTGCCAGTAGTATAGGGACAGATAATTCACCCCTCCACTTT.

This chain links TRBV5-6 with TRBJ1-5; 9 bases agree with TRBD1. This CDR3 comprises 17 residues. Germline CDR1 reads SGHDT; CDR2 reads YYEEEE. The junction had 14 bases not matched to a gene; V was cut back by 4 bases and J by 6 bases. DNA for the CDR3: TGTGCCAGCAGCAGGAGGACAGGGGTGATTGGGAGTCAGCCCCAGCATTTT. This encodes CASSRRTGVIGSQPQHF.